This T cell receptor (beta chain) was recorded in a study of T cell repertoires in cytomegalovirus infection. The overall study: Well-studied HLA-B-restricted epitopes and recently identified HLA-C-restricted epitopes of CMV were both used in the study. CMV infection together with matching HLA type was indicated by public TCR beta signatures.

TCRdb re-analysed the reads in MiXCR, keeping a single row per CDR3 protein. This sample has about 700,000 distinct CDR3 sequences, with roughly 33% found just once. For this clonotype: Antigen unknown.

Points from the study as a whole: In two of eight donors, the top clonotype was HLA-C-restricted CMV-specific.

There are 14 residues in the CDR3. The germline V gene has CDR1 SEHNR and CDR2 FQNEAQ (reference sequence). V was clipped by 2 bases and J by 8 bases, with 16 bases between them. The sample here was cultured PBMCs, taken from culture after CMV antigen stimulation. V is TRBV7-9 and J is TRBJ2-7; the D is unclear. The sequence was obtained from a human donor in good health (CMV status not recorded). Some clones in this sample may be carry-over from other donors' samples. The CDR3 region has the DNA TGTGCCAGCAGCTTACGAGATCCCACAAATCAGCAGTACTTC. Amino acid sequence: CASSLRDPTNQQYF.